This TCR beta chain is from a study of OX40 agonist ivuxolimab in advanced cancers. Across the study: In this trial design, patients received ivuxolimab intravenously at 0.01 to 10 mg/kg every 2 weeks. Patients treated during dose escalation were battling hepatocellular carcinoma, melanoma, renal cell or head and neck cancer. Whole-study results and caveats: At doses 0.1 to 3.0 mg/kg, CD4+ and CD8+ clones expanded.

Libraries were prepared by immunoSEQ multiplex PCR; TCRdb keeps only in-frame clonotypes and omits some of them. The sample lists around 23,000 clones, around 80% occurring once. Comment on this clone: What it binds is not known.

The V and J ends lost 5 bases and 6 bases respectively, with 16 bases between them. Germline V gene lookup returns CDR1 SGHVS and CDR2 FNYEAQ. This CDR3 contains 14 residues. The V gene is TRBV7-6, the J gene TRBJ1-1, with D possibly matching TRBD1 (6 bases). Here the sequenced sample was CD4+ or CD8+ T cells sorted from blood, taken in a trial of the OX40 agonist ivuxolimab. This clonotype originated in an adult with an advanced solid tumor such as melanoma, head and neck, liver or kidney cancer. In DNA form, the CDR3 reads TGTGCCAGCAGCCCGAGACAGGTTATGGCTGAAGCTTTCTTT. Its translation: CASSPRQVMAEAFF.